The 14 T cell receptor beta chains given below trace back to one sample, sequenced in a study of shared clonotypes between healthy human individuals. The repertoire was sequenced with immunoSEQ multiplex PCR; TCRdb's copy has only in-frame clones and lacks some. The sample has approximately 940,000 clones; more than 75% are singletons. The material sequenced was memory CD4+ T cells sorted from blood. This sample's subset: CD45RA-negative fraction. Source of these receptors: a man younger than 35 in good health.

The chain carries TRBV18 and TRBJ2-7; D possibly corresponds to TRBD1 (6 bases). V was cut by 4 bases and J by 1 base, with 11 bases left in between. The germline gives CDR1 KGHSH, CDR2 LQKENI. The CDR3 loop spans 14 amino acids. This CDR3 is CASSQRDISYEQYF. The CDR3 nucleotides are TGTGCCAGCTCACAAAGGGACATATCCTACGAGCAGTACTTC.

This chain joins TRBV11-2 and TRBJ1-1, with D uncertain. Germline V gene data show CDR1 as SGHAT and CDR2 as FQNNGV. The CDR3 covers 13 residues. Trimming removed 4 bases at V and 4 bases at J, with 10 bases between. CDR3 bases: TGTGCCAGCAGCTGGAGTAGTACCACTGAAGCTTTCTTT. Amino acid sequence: CASSWSSTTEAFF. The whole variable domain, remainder taken from reference TRBV11-2 and TRBJ1-1, is EAGVAQSPRYKIIEKRQSVAFWCNPISGHATLYWYQQILGQGPKLLIQFQNNGVVDDSQLPKDRFSAERLKGVDSTLKIQPAKLEDSAVYLCASSWSSTTEAFFGQGTRLTVV.

The chain links TRBV10-3 to TRBJ2-3, with a tentative D call TRBD1 (5 bases). The CDR3 totals 14 residues. Per the germline V gene, CDR1 is ENHRY and CDR2 is SYGVKD. V was trimmed by 6 bases and J by 1 base, leaving 11 bases between them. The CDR3 region is CAIRQGSGTDTQYF. CDR3 nucleotides: TGTGCCATCAGGCAGGGTTCCGGCACAGATACGCAGTATTTT.

This clone was recorded a few times. Other DNA sequences in the same sample also yield this CDR3. CDR3 sequence reads: CASSIDAGGSYEQYF. The CDR3 bases are TGTGCCAGTAGTATAGATGCGGGAGGGTCCTACGAGCAGTACTTC. The chain recombines TRBV19 with TRBJ2-7; 9 bases are a match to TRBD2. The CDR3 sequence is 15 residues long. V trimming: 0 bases; J trimming: 1 base; junction bases outside the gene matches: 1. Germline CDR1 is LNHDA and CDR2 is SQIVND (reference sequence).

This chain connects TRBV15 to TRBJ2-7; D remains ambiguous. Trimming took 6 bases from V and 7 from J, leaving 22 bases between them. The germline V gene encodes CDR1 LNHNV and CDR2 YYDKDF (reference sequence). The CDR3 totals 15 residues. The CDR3 DNA follows: TGTGCCACCAGGACCTCAGGCAGGATCGAAGGGGAGCAGTACTTC. Translating gives CATRTSGRIEGEQYF.

The chain carries TRBV12-5 and TRBJ1-2; D might be TRBD1 (5 bases). The germline gives CDR1 LGHNT, CDR2 FRNRAP. The V end lost 1 base, the J end lost 8 bases, and 11 bases lay between the germline ends. The CDR3 covers 13 residues. CDR3 loop: CASGLAGFGGYTF. CDR3 sequence (DNA): TGTGCTAGTGGTTTGGCAGGGTTCGGCGGCTACACCTTC.

The V gene is TRBV25-1, the J gene TRBJ1-5; weak D call: TRBD1 (5 bases). V lost 8 bases and J lost 1, with 18 bases in between. The CDR3 is made up of 16 amino acids. The germline V gene encodes CDR1 MGHDK and CDR2 SYGVNS. The DNA for the CDR3 is TGTGCCAGCGAACAATCGGGCCGGGGGAGCAATCAGCCCCAGCATTTT. Translating it yields CASEQSGRGSNQPQHF.

The J gene is TRBJ2-1, the V gene TRBV23-1; no definite D call. TRBV23-1 falls under the ORF class, with uncertain function. CDR3 length: 12 amino acids. V lost 2 bases, J lost 10 bases, and 9 bases lay in between. DNA for the CDR3: TGCGCCAGCAGTCAAAGGAAATTAGAGCAGTTCTTC. It specifies CASSQRKLEQFF.

The chain combines TRBV5-4 with TRBJ2-7, with a weak D call TRBD2 (5 bases). This CDR3 contains 15 residues. With 3 bases removed from V and 0 bases from J, the gap between germline ends came to 13 bases. Looked up from germline, CDR1 is SGHNT and CDR2 is YYREEE (reference sequence). CDR3 residues: CASSSRGESSYEQYF. CDR3 nucleotides: TGTGCCAGCAGCTCCCGGGGAGAGAGCTCCTACGAGCAGTACTTC.

The genes are TRBV6-5 and TRBJ1-4; D unclear. From germline, CDR1 is MNHEY and CDR2 SVGAGI. V was pared by 0 bases and J by 0 bases, with 8 bases between. The CDR3 is made up of 16 amino acids. The CDR3 is CASSYSGPATNEKLFF. CDR3 nucleotide sequence: TGTGCCAGCAGTTACTCAGGGCCTGCAACTAATGAAAAACTGTTTTTT.

The V call is TRBV4-3, the J call TRBJ2-2, with 16 bases that match TRBD2. CDR3 length: 20 amino acids. Germline CDR1 reads LGHNA; CDR2 reads YSLEER. J lost 4 bases, V lost 1 base, and 9 bases had no gene match. The DNA of the CDR3 is TGCGCCAGCAGCCAAGGGGGACTAGCGGGAGGGACCTCGTTCACCGGGGAGCTGTTTTTT. Translation gives CASSQGGLAGGTSFTGELFF.

This clone showed up many times. This chain links TRBV4-3 with TRBJ2-3; tentatively, D is TRBD1 or TRBD2 (5 bases each). The V end lost 5 bases, the J end lost 0 bases, and 12 bases lay between the germline ends. The germline V gene has CDR1 LGHNA and CDR2 YSLEER. This CDR3 spans 15 amino acids. In DNA, the CDR3 is TGCGCCAGCAGCTCACGGGGCCGAAGCACAGATACGCAGTATTTT. This encodes CASSSRGRSTDTQYF.

This chain connects TRBV18 to TRBJ2-7; tentatively, D is TRBD1 or TRBD2 (6 bases each). Germline CDR1 KGHSH, CDR2 LQKENI. V was pared by 3 bases and J by 3 bases, with 12 bases between. There are 14 residues in the CDR3. In DNA form, the CDR3 reads TGTGCCAGCTCACCGGAGGGACACGTCTACGAGCAGTACTTC. Its protein product is CASSPEGHVYEQYF. Looking up the rest from reference TRBV18 and TRBJ2-7 gives the full variable domain: NAGVMQNPRHLVRRRGQEARLRCSPMKGHSHVYWYRQLPEEGLKFMVYLQKENIIDESGMPKERFSAEFPKEGPSILRIQQVVRGDSAAYFCASSPEGHVYEQYFGPGTRLTVT.

This clone was seen repeatedly, ten times or more. This chain links TRBV6-1 with TRBJ1-1; no definite D call. The V and J ends lost 3 bases and 0 bases respectively, with 11 bases between them. The germline V gene encodes CDR1 MNHNS and CDR2 SASEGT. This CDR3 is 15 amino acids long. The CDR3 region is CASSDLAEMNTEAFF. The CDR3 DNA is TGTGCCAGCAGTGATTTAGCGGAGATGAACACTGAAGCTTTCTTT.